This T cell receptor beta chain appears in the sequencing data of a study of molecular identifiers for immune sequencing clone quantification (dated by TCRdb to the late 2010s). Regarding the complete study: In a replicate experiment, RNA from about 20,000 or 100,000 naive CD8 T cells was split into five aliquots, four of which were sequenced. This methods study used CD8 T cells to benchmark TCR RNA copy counting and molecular-identifier clustering-based TCR repertoire sequencing (MIDCIRS).

Receptors were amplified or captured by PCR. Sequencing relied on an Illumina HiSeq 4000. Preparation of bulk TCR libraries followed a previously described approach, with the TCR primers listed in Table S5. Total RNA was purified with the Qiagen AllPrep DNA/RNA kit. Before analysis, reads from multiple sequencing runs of one library were combined. For the original study's pipeline: Reads were retained only if the reads had an exact TCR constant sequence, and the retained reads were trimmed to 150 nt and grouped according to their 12-nt molecular barcodes. Within each barcode group, reads were sub-clustered at a 15% Levenshtein threshold, and quality-weighted consensus sequences were built per RNA molecule. Non-functional sequences were filtered out, along with any lower-count sequence sitting one edit away from another sequence. On the basis of fitting two negative binomial distributions, barcode sub-clusters with fewer than 20% of the maximum read count were discarded. TCRdb itself trimmed the public reads at Q25 with fastp, ran MiXCR and retained productive beta chains. Rows with one shared CDR3 protein collapse into an entry with the most common genes and DNA. In this record, the V and J calls reflect TCRdb's handling and not the investigators' own analysis. The sample yields about 320,000 distinct CDR3 sequences; 20% to 25% were counted once. Jointly, the top ten make up approximately 0.8% of the sample.

This clonotype has ten or more counts. The antigen this receptor binds is unknown. The record has no base qualities; no much larger clone is one base away. Reading the germline V gene (reference sequence) gives CDR1 SEHNR and CDR2 FQNEAQ. The CDR3, cysteine through phenylalanine, is 11 amino acids long. The read is trimmed to its CDR3 DNA, 33 bases read in frame from base 1. Deletion took 4 bases off V and 6 bases off J, with a span of 6 bases between the germline ends. Broader findings and caveats from the paper: In CMV-specific effector cells, clones with more than 20 RNA copies contained over 97% of molecules, whereas in naive cells such clones contained under 1% of molecules. When barcode sub-clustering was not used, chimeric consensus sequences inflated TCR diversity, with chimeras reaching as high as 47%. Modeling indicated about 3.1 TCR RNA copies recovered per cell, compared with 7.5 to 10 by digital PCR, which implies a capture efficiency of approximately 30%. Spiked-in Jurkat TCR RNA (approximately 10 copies' worth), which is not part of the donor repertoire, was contained in the naive libraries. A single cell's worth of spiked-in Jurkat TCR RNA was reported detectable even among some 920,000 naive CD8 T cells. Highly expanded clone sizes could be underestimated if identical TCR molecules share a barcode.

Libraries of naive CD8 T cells were generated from about 21,000 to 970,000 sorted cells, with 10%, 30% or 50% of the purified RNA used. Naive CD8 T cells were FACS-sorted as CD8+CD4-CCR7+CD45RA+ on a BD FACSAria II into RLT Plus buffer. To test detection sensitivity, Jurkat RNA equivalent to approximately ten TCR copies was spiked into samples of roughly 20,000-1,000,000 naive CD8 T cells. Enrichment of CD8 T cells was done with RosetteSep CD8+ T Cell Enrichment Cocktail plus Ficoll-Paque, and ACK red cell lysis came afterward. The V gene is TRBV7-9 and the J gene is TRBJ1-1, with the D gene too uncertain to name. The sequence came from a human donor in good health. Some libraries in this study had Jurkat cell RNA spiked in. Sequenced sample: naive CD8+ T cells from blood, with Jurkat cell RNA spiked in. The sample's cell subset or site label, in plain terms: FACS-sorted CD8+CD4-CCR7+CD45RA+ naive T cells. Here is the DNA: TGTGCCAGCAGCTCCAACCCTGAAGCTTTCTTT. It is translated as CASSSNPEAFF.